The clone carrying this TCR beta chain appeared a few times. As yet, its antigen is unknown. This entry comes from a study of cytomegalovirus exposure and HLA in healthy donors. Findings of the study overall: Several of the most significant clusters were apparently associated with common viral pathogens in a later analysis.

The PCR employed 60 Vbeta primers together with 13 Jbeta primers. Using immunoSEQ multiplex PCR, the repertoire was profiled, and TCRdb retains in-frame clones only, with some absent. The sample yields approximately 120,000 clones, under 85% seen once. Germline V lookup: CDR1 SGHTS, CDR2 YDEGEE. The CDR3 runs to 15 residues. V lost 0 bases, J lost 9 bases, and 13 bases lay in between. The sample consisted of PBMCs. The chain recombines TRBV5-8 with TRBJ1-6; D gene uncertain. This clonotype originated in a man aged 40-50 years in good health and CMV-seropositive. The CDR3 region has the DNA TGTGCCAGCAGCTTGGCCGGTACGTCGGGTTCACCCCTCCACTTT. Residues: CASSLAGTSGSPLHF. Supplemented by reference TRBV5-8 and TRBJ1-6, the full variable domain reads EAGVTQSPTHLIKTRGQQATLRCSPISGHTSVYWYQQALGLGLQFLLWYDEGEERNRGNFPPRFSGRQFPNYSSELNVNALELEDSALYLCASSLAGTSGSPLHFGNGTRLTVT.